One sample yielded the 26 T cell receptor beta chains listed below, sequenced in a study of blood T cell repertoires in COVID-19. Method: immunoSEQ multiplex PCR; TCRdb's copy keeps in-frame clones and lacks some. The table lists 220,000 or so clones, about 86% of them singletons. The sequencing input was peripheral blood. These receptors came from a woman aged 60-75 years with acute or convalescent COVID-19.

The J gene is TRBJ2-7, the V gene TRBV30; the D is unclear. The CDR3 spans 13 residues. V lost 5 bases to trimming and J lost 0 bases, with 11 bases between them. Germline V gene lookup returns CDR1 GTSNPN and CDR2 SVGIG (reference sequence). CDR3 in DNA: TGTGCCTGGGGGAAACAGAGCTCCTACGAGCAGTACTTC. Translated: CAWGKQSSYEQYF.

This chain uses TRBV10-3 with TRBJ2-1, with D unresolved. The V gene's germline CDR1 is ENHRY and CDR2 SYGVKD. V was pared by 3 bases and J by 6 bases, with 12 bases between. This CDR3 is built from 14 residues. DNA for the CDR3: TGTGCCATCAGTGAAGTACTGGTTGGCAATGAGCAGTTCTTC. This gives the protein CAISEVLVGNEQFF.

The CDR3 loop reads CASGTSGDTGELFF. The CDR3, as DNA: TGTGCCAGCGGGACTAGCGGGGACACCGGGGAGCTGTTTTTT. The chain joins TRBV6-5 to TRBJ2-2, with 13 bases matching TRBD2. V shed 8 bases, J shed 3 bases, and the junction held 0 bases outside the gene matches. This CDR3 is 14 amino acids long. Per germline, CDR1 MNHEY and CDR2 SVGAGI.

The CDR3 sequence: CASSGLSGGADTQYF. In DNA form, the CDR3 reads TGTGCCAGCAGCGGCCTGAGCGGGGGGGCAGATACGCAGTATTTT. The V call is TRBV5-8, the J call TRBJ2-3, with 10 bases lining up with TRBD2. Germline CDR1 and CDR2: SGHTS and YDEGEE. The CDR3 has 15 residues. V was clipped by 4 bases and J by 4 bases; unmatched bases: 6.

This sequence joins TRBV28 and TRBJ1-1; 7 bases agree with TRBD1. The CDR3 consists of 13 residues. Germline lookup yields CDR1 MDHEN and CDR2 SYDVKM. CDR3 nucleotide sequence: TGTGCGACAGGGTCATTTGTAAACCCTGAAGCTTTCTTT. Translating it yields CATGSFVNPEAFF.

The chain couples TRBV27 to TRBJ1-1; 10 bases map to TRBD1. The CDR3 consists of 13 residues. The germline V gene encodes CDR1 MNHEY and CDR2 SMNVEV (reference sequence). With V trimmed by 6 bases and J by 4 bases, 2 bases remained unmatched. This chain's CDR3 is CASSWTGGTEAFF. DNA for the CDR3: TGTGCCAGCAGCTGGACAGGGGGCACTGAAGCTTTCTTT.

The genes are TRBV4-2 and TRBJ2-3, with 9 positions matching TRBD2. Germline CDR1 and CDR2: LGHNA and YNFKEQ. The CDR3 runs to 16 residues. V gave up 3 bases and J gave up 5 bases; unmatched junction bases: 9. CDR3 nucleotide sequence: TGTGCCAGCAGCCAGGCAGCGGGGGGCCCACAAGATACGCAGTATTTT. This sequence encodes CASSQAAGGPQDTQYF.

V usage is TRBV29-1 and J usage is TRBJ1-1; no clear D. This CDR3 has 14 amino acids. Trimming shortened V by 2 bases and J by 6 bases, and 16 bases separated the two germline ends. Germline V gene data show CDR1 as SQVTM and CDR2 as ANQGSEA. The CDR3 sequence: CSVELRSMLPEAFF. The CDR3 bases are TGCAGCGTTGAATTACGGTCCATGCTCCCTGAAGCTTTCTTT.

This chain connects TRBV5-5 to TRBJ1-6, with 8 bases that match TRBD1. Germline loops: CDR1 SGHKS, CDR2 YYEKEE (reference sequence). V trimming: 2 bases; J trimming: 6 bases; junction bases outside the gene matches: 4. This CDR3 has 15 amino acids. The CDR3 DNA reads TGTGCCAGCAGCTTAGAGACAGGGGTTAATTCACCCCTCCACTTT. This encodes CASSLETGVNSPLHF.

The gene calls are TRBV7-9 and TRBJ2-1; TRBD2 agrees at 7 bases. CDR1 and CDR2 (germline): SEHNR, FQNEAQ (reference sequence). This CDR3 contains 15 residues. V lost 5 bases, J lost 5 bases, and 9 bases stayed unmatched. DNA for the CDR3: TGTGCCAGCAGCCCCTTCGGGGGGACCCACAATGAGCAGTTCTTC. Encoded protein: CASSPFGGTHNEQFF.

The rearrangement joins TRBV18 to TRBJ1-2, with D uncertain. Trimming took 1 base from V and 12 from J, leaving 15 bases between them. Germline CDR1 KGHSH, CDR2 LQKENI. CDR3 length: 13 residues. The CDR3 DNA is TGTGCCAGCTCACCACTAGAACTTTCCTACGACACCTTC. Its protein is CASSPLELSYDTF.

The rearrangement uses TRBV4-3 and TRBJ2-5; D might be TRBD1 (6 bases). Trimming cost V 3 bases and J 2 bases, with 13 bases left between them. Germline CDR1 is LGHNA and CDR2 is YSLEER. The CDR3 contains 15 residues. CDR3 nucleotides: TGCGCCAGCAGCCAGGGGACAACCGGGCAAGAGACCCAGTACTTC. Translating it yields CASSQGTTGQETQYF.

The rearrangement uses TRBV3-1 (or the pseudogene TRBV3-2) and TRBJ1-1; 8 positions match TRBD1. This CDR3 comprises 15 residues. Germline trimming cut 1 base from V and 1 base from J; bases unmatched to any gene: 2. Germline V gene data show CDR1 as LGHDT and CDR2 as YNNKEL (reference sequence). CDR3 nucleotide sequence: TGTGCCAGCAGCCAAGCAGGGGGCGGGAACACTGAAGCTTTCTTT. Its translation: CASSQAGGGNTEAFF.

The chain carries TRBV6-2 or TRBV6-3 and TRBJ1-2; D remains ambiguous. The germline V gene encodes CDR1 MNHEY and CDR2 SVGEGT. This CDR3 comprises 18 residues. The V gene lost 4 bases and the J gene lost 2 bases, with 23 bases spanning the gap. The CDR3 here is CASSSNVWSGRINYGYTF. CDR3 in DNA: TGTGCCAGCAGTTCTAACGTTTGGAGCGGGAGAATCAACTATGGCTACACCTTC.

Regarding this clone: One end of the junction fails to match germline, which may point to a read error. V is TRBV7-9 and J is TRBJ2-2; D is possibly TRBD1 (6 bases). The CDR3 is made up of 16 amino acids. The germline V gene has CDR1 SEHNR and CDR2 FQNEAQ (reference sequence). CDR3 in amino acids: CASTLSGQANTGELFF. In DNA, the CDR3 is TGTGCCAGCACCTTATCGGGACAAGCGAACACCGGGGAGCTGTTTTTT.

This chain joins TRBV2 and TRBJ1-1, with no clear D. CDR1 is SNHLY and CDR2 is FYNNEI in the germline V gene. V was trimmed by 2 bases and J by 3 bases, leaving 25 bases between them. The CDR3 runs 19 residues. Here the CDR3 reads CASSERRLQFSFADTEAFF. The CDR3 nucleotides are TGTGCCAGCAGTGAAAGGCGCCTCCAATTTTCATTCGCGGACACTGAAGCTTTCTTT.

This clone was seen more than once but under ten times. The chain employs TRBV4-2 and TRBJ2-4; TRBD1 is a possible D gene (9 bases). From germline, CDR1 is LGHNA and CDR2 YNFKEQ. The V end was cut by 1 base, the J end by 11 bases, with 21 bases between. This CDR3 has 16 amino acids. CDR3 DNA sequence: TGTGCCAGCAGCCAAGCAGAACAGGGGGCCGGGAGGGTTCAGTACTTC. This codes for CASSQAEQGAGRVQYF.

This clone is a singleton in its sample. In nucleotides, the CDR3 is TGTGCCAGTAGCCCGGGACAGGGAAGGTCCGAGCAGTACTTC. This codes for CASSPGQGRSEQYF. V usage is TRBV7-2 and J usage is TRBJ2-7, with 9 positions matching TRBD1. This CDR3 contains 14 residues. Germline loops: CDR1 SGHTA, CDR2 FQGNSA. The junction had 12 bases not matched to a gene; V was cut back by 9 bases and J by 6 bases.

The chain links TRBV19 to TRBJ1-1; D is undetermined. The length of the CDR3 is 16 residues. Germline V lookup: CDR1 LNHDA, CDR2 SQIVND (reference sequence). Trimming took 3 bases from V and 4 from J, leaving 18 bases between them. CDR3 nucleotide sequence: TGTGCCAGTAGTATGCTTCTGGGGATCGAGGGCACTGAAGCTTTCTTT. This sequence encodes CASSMLLGIEGTEAFF.

As to this clone: Within the sample, other DNA sequences also encode this same CDR3. This rearrangement joins TRBV2 to TRBJ1-5; TRBD1 is a possible D gene (5 bases). Germline CDR1 and CDR2: SNHLY and FYNNEI. The CDR3 is made up of 14 amino acids. V lost 3 bases and J lost 1, with 7 bases in between. CDR3: CASSDRVSNQPQHF. The CDR3 DNA sequence: TGTGCCAGCAGTGACAGGGTGAGCAATCAGCCCCAGCATTTT.

The rearrangement links TRBV19 to TRBJ1-1; D is perhaps TRBD1 (5 bases). The CDR3 totals 13 residues. The germline gives CDR1 LNHDA, CDR2 SQIVND (reference sequence). V lost 7 bases to trimming and J lost 5 bases, with 14 bases between them. The CDR3 coding sequence is TGTGCCAGTACCTCATGGGGGGAAACTGAAGCTTTCTTT. Protein: CASTSWGETEAFF.

This clone has ten or more counts. The chain recombines TRBV12-3 or TRBV12-4 with TRBJ1-2, with D unclear. The CDR3 consists of 12 residues. Trimming left V 0 bases short and J 10 bases short, with 9 bases between. The CDR3 nucleotides read TGTGCCAGCAGTTTAGCGAGGCAGATCTACACCTTC. Translating it yields CASSLARQIYTF.

The chain couples TRBV10-3 to TRBJ2-3; 12 nucleotides agree with TRBD2. CDR3 length: 14 amino acids. V lost 10 bases, J lost 6 bases, and 8 bases stayed unmatched. Germline V gene lookup returns CDR1 ENHRY and CDR2 SYGVKD. The DNA for the CDR3 is TGTGCCACCAGGACTAGCGGGGTATTTGATACGCAGTATTTT. Protein sequence: CATRTSGVFDTQYF.

This chain uses TRBV28 with TRBJ1-1; D uncertain. V lost 5 bases and J lost 2, with 9 bases in between. The CDR3 consists of 13 residues. Germline CDR1 MDHEN, CDR2 SYDVKM. CDR3 sequence: CASSPSGNTEAFF. CDR3 in DNA: TGTGCCAGCAGTCCCTCGGGAAACACTGAAGCTTTCTTT. The whole variable domain, remainder taken from reference TRBV28 and TRBJ1-1, is DVKVTQSSRYLVKRTGEKVFLECVQDMDHENMFWYRQDPGLGLRLIYFSYDVKMKEKGDIPEGYSVSREKKERFSLILESASTNQTSMYLCASSPSGNTEAFFGQGTRLTVV.

The chain combines TRBV27 with TRBJ2-1, with 12 bases that match TRBD2. With V trimmed by 5 bases and J by 3 bases, 5 bases remained unmatched. The CDR3 consists of 16 residues. Germline CDR1 MNHEY, CDR2 SMNVEV (reference sequence). The CDR3 region is CASSTLLAGGYNEQFF. The CDR3 region has the DNA TGTGCCAGCAGTACGTTACTAGCGGGGGGCTACAATGAGCAGTTCTTC.

This chain joins TRBV19 and TRBJ1-1; D possibly corresponds to TRBD1 (5 bases). The germline V and J ends were trimmed by 4 bases and 4 bases, with 16 bases remaining between them. The CDR3 loop spans 15 amino acids. CDR1 and CDR2 from the germline V gene are LNHDA and SQIVND (reference sequence). CDR3 bases: TGTGCCAGTAGTAAATCGACAGCCGCGGCCACTGAAGCTTTCTTT. It is translated as CASSKSTAAATEAFF. The whole variable domain, filled in from reference TRBV19 and TRBJ1-1, reads DGGITQSPKYLFRKEGQNVTLSCEQNLNHDAMYWYRQDPGQGLRLIYYSQIVNDFQKGDIAEGYSVSREKKESFPLTVTSAQKNPTAFYLCASSKSTAAATEAFFGQGTRLTVV.